This is a list of T cell receptor beta chains from one sample in a study of beta chain features in type 1 diabetes. TCRdb's copy holds only in-frame clones and misses some; the assay was immunoSEQ multiplex PCR. The sample records 500,000 to 800,000 clones, 9.5% to 15% being singletons. Sequencing was done on a sample of naive CD4+ T cells from blood. These receptors were collected from a young man with type 1 diabetes. Both conserved end residues are part of each CDR3. The D gene is left open where the match is weak. Size values are once, few and many counts, or a class for expanded clones, and some rows have none.

j_call d_call v_call cdr3_length clone_size cdr3_nt cdr3_aa
TRBJ1-5 - TRBV18 15 - TGTGCCAGCTCACCATCGCGGGGATCCAATCAGCCCCAGCATTTT CASSPSRGSNQPQHF
TRBJ2-1 - TRBV1 14 - TGCACCAGCAGCCGGTACAGGGGAGCCAATGAGCAGTTCTTC CTSSRYRGANEQFF
TRBJ2-1 - TRBV4-3 13 - TGCGCCAGCAGCCAACGAACTGACAATGAGCAGTTCTTC CASSQRTDNEQFF
TRBJ1-2 - TRBV19 14 once TGTGCCAGTAGTAATGGGGGGCAAGGCTATGGCTACACCTTC CASSNGGQGYGYTF
TRBJ1-6 - TRBV30 13 few TGTGCCTGTGGGAGGACCGGGAATTCACCCCTCCACTTT CACGRTGNSPLHF
TRBJ1-2 - TRBV18 15 few TGTGCCAGCTCACCCTCGTCACTCCAGGGTGATGGCTACACCTTC CASSPSSLQGDGYTF
TRBJ2-7 TRBD1 TRBV5-1 18 few TGCGCCAGCAGCTCGGAGGGACAGGGGGTAGTTGGAAGGTACGAGCAGTACTTC CASSSEGQGVVGRYEQYF
TRBJ2-5 - TRBV25-1 15 few TGTGCCAGCAGTGGGGCCTCGGGGGCCAGGGAGACCCAGTACTTC CASSGASGARETQYF
TRBJ2-7 - TRBV7-6 15 - TGTGCCAGCAGCATGGGAACAGGCAGCTCCTACGAGCAGTACTTC CASSMGTGSSYEQYF
TRBJ2-7 TRBD1 TRBV7-2 15 - TGTGCCAGCAGCCCCAGTGCGACAGGGGCCTACGAGCAGTACTTC CASSPSATGAYEQYF
TRBJ2-3 - TRBV7-2 15 - TGTGCCAGCAGCTTAGAACGGGGTCGCACAGATACGCAGTATTTT CASSLERGRTDTQYF
TRBJ2-5 - TRBV28 15 - TGTGCCAGCAGGGACTGGCGGGACACAGGCGAGACCCAGTACTTC CASRDWRDTGETQYF
TRBJ1-1 TRBD1 TRBV29-1 14 few TGCAGCGTTGAAAGGTGGGACAGGGGGCAGGAAGCTTTCTTT CSVERWDRGQEAFF
TRBJ2-4 - TRBV7-2 12 - TGTGCCAGCAGCCCCCACACGGAGGTCCAGTACTTC CASSPHTEVQYF
TRBJ1-2 TRBD1 TRBV14 13 - TGTGCCAGCAGCCGACAGGGCTTTTATGGCTACACCTTC CASSRQGFYGYTF
TRBJ2-2 - TRBV4-2 16 few TGTGCCAGCAGCCAAGAGGTACTCTCGAACACCGGGGAGCTGTTTTTT CASSQEVLSNTGELFF
TRBJ2-2 - TRBV4-3 14 few TGCGCCAGCAGCCAAGTACCCGGCACCGGGGAGCTGTTTTTT CASSQVPGTGELFF
TRBJ2-3 TRBD2 TRBV4-3 21 few TGCGCCAGCAGCCAAGAAATCTCGTCAGGCCGACTAGCGGGGTTGGCAGATACGCAGTATTTT CASSQEISSGRLAGLADTQYF
TRBJ2-5 - TRBV21-1 14 few TGTGCCAGCAACTTTACTCTTCTCGGGGAGACCCAGTACTTC CASNFTLLGETQYF
TRBJ1-2 - TRBV30 12 - TGTGCCTGGACGGCTGCTAACTATGGCTACACCTTC CAWTAANYGYTF
TRBJ1-6 - TRBV25-1 14 few TGTGCCAGCAGTGAAGTTTTCAATAATTCACCCCTCCACTTT CASSEVFNNSPLHF
TRBJ2-4 - TRBV5-8 16 few TGTGCCAGCAGCCCCGGTCCTGGCCGAGCCAAAAACATTCAGTACTTC CASSPGPGRAKNIQYF
TRBJ1-2 - TRBV9 16 few TGTGCCAGCAGCGTAGGGGTCCAGGGCAAGGACTATGGCTACACCTTC CASSVGVQGKDYGYTF
TRBJ2-7 - TRBV29-1 12 - TGCAGCGCAAACACAGGGCCCCACGAGCAGTACTTC CSANTGPHEQYF
TRBJ2-3 - TRBV5-1 13 - TGCGCCAGCAGCTTGCGCGGAGCAGATACGCAGTATTTT CASSLRGADTQYF
TRBJ2-3 - TRBV9 15 few TGTGCCAGCAGCGCTGGGGGGGCTCGGACAGATACGCAGTATTTT CASSAGGARTDTQYF